The next 22 T cell receptor beta chains were all read from a single sample in a study of neurological immune-mediated disorders. TCRdb reprocessed the 5' RACE reads via MiXCR and lists one record per CDR3 protein. The sample contains over 55,000 distinct CDR3 sequences, more than 9.5% of which appear only once. The time point denotes: longitudinal time-point 2. The specimen was PBMCs. The origin of the receptors is a man in his thirties or forties in good health.

On this clonotype itself: Sequence at one end of the junction differs from germline and may be a read error. J is TRBJ2-5 and V is TRBV20-1, with D perhaps TRBD1 (5 bases). The germline CDR1 and CDR2 sequences are DFQATT and SNEGSKA (reference sequence). This CDR3 has 16 amino acids. CDR3 bases: TGCAGTGCTAGGTTCGACAGACTCTCGTACCAAGAGACGCAGTACTTC. This codes for CSARFDRLSYQETQYF.

Ten or more counts support this clonotype. V usage is TRBV12-3 or TRBV12-4 and J usage is TRBJ1-1; D possibly corresponds to TRBD1 (5 bases). The V gene lost 2 bases and the J gene lost 4 bases, with 8 bases spanning the gap. The CDR3 runs to 13 residues. The CDR3 here is CASSLQGTTEAFF. CDR3 coding DNA: TGTGCCAGCAGTTTACAGGGTACCACTGAAGCTTTCTTT.

This clonotype was observed at least ten times. The CDR3 reads CASSHTYEQYF. The CDR3 DNA reads TGTGCCAGCAGTCATACCTACGAGCAGTACTTC. The gene calls are TRBV7-9 and TRBJ2-7; no clear D. Germline assignment: CDR1 SEHNR and CDR2 FQNEAQ (reference sequence). CDR3 length: 11 residues. V lost 6 bases, J lost 2 bases, and 5 bases lay in between.

This clonotype was recorded many times. The V and J genes are TRBV29-1 and TRBJ1-4, with TRBD1 matching over 7 bases. V trimming: 7 bases; J trimming: 7 bases; junction bases outside the gene matches: 9. This CDR3 comprises 13 residues. Germline V gene lookup returns CDR1 SQVTM and CDR2 ANQGSEA. The CDR3 spells CSAGTAFGEKLFF. The CDR3, as DNA: TGCAGCGCCGGGACAGCCTTCGGTGAAAAACTGTTTTTT. The entire variable domain, with the rest obtained from reference TRBV29-1 and TRBJ1-4, is as follows: SAVISQKPSRDICQRGTSLTIQCQVDSQVTMMFWYRQQPGQSLTLIATANQGSEATYESGFVIDKFPISRPNLTFSTLTVSNMSPEDSSIYLCSAGTAFGEKLFFGSGTQLSVL.

Notes on this clonotype: A read error may explain this, as a much larger clone is one base away. The chain couples TRBV29-1 to TRBJ2-3, with D tentatively TRBD2 (5 bases). Looked up from germline, CDR1 is SQVTM and CDR2 is ANQGSEA. The CDR3 runs 12 residues. Trimming removed 3 bases at V and 9 bases at J, with 13 bases between. The DNA for the CDR3 is TGCAGCGTTGAGCCGGGGTCCGACACGCAGTATTTT. Protein product: CSVEPGSDTQYF.

Worth noting for this clonotype: In this CDR3 the conserved last residue, phenylalanine or tryptophan, is missing, so a read error is likely. The rearrangement joins TRBV6-4 to TRBJ2-3; perhaps TRBD2 as D (6 bases). Germline CDR1 reads MRHNA; CDR2 reads SNTAGT. CDR3 length: 13 amino acids. The CDR3 DNA reads TGTGCCAGTAGTGCGGGAAACACAGATACGCAGTATTCT. Residues: CASSAGNTDTQYS.

In this sample, this clonotype turned up a few times. The chain has TRBV20-1 and TRBJ2-1; 12 nucleotides match TRBD2. This CDR3 is built from 18 residues. Trimming removed 5 bases from V and 7 bases from J; junction bases left unmatched: 18. In germline, CDR1 is DFQATT, CDR2 SNEGSKA (reference sequence). This chain's CDR3 is CSAGGQGLTSGRGNEQFF. The CDR3 coding sequence is TGCAGTGCTGGGGGACAGGGTCTGACTAGCGGGAGAGGTAATGAGCAGTTCTTC.

In its sample, this clonotype was seen many times. The chain recombines TRBV5-1 with TRBJ1-1, with 8 positions matching TRBD1. The trim removed 4 bases at V and 3 bases at J, leaving 5 bases unmatched. CDR1 SGHRS and CDR2 YFSETQ come from the germline V gene. This CDR3 spans 14 amino acids. The CDR3 DNA sequence: TGCGCCAGCAGCCTTCAGGGGGCGGACACTGAAGCTTTCTTT. It encodes CASSLQGADTEAFF.

This clonotype was seen many times. V and J are TRBV20-1 and TRBJ2-1; possibly TRBD2 for D (5 bases). The V gene's germline CDR1 is DFQATT and CDR2 SNEGSKA (reference sequence). The CDR3 extends over 14 amino acids. With 5 bases removed from V and 0 bases from J, the gap between germline ends came to 11 bases. The CDR3 nucleotides are TGCAGTGCTGATAGCGAGAGCTCCTACAATGAGCAGTTCTTC. This translates into CSADSESSYNEQFF.

This clonotype was detected many times. The rearrangement joins TRBV5-1 to TRBJ2-7; 11 nucleotides agree with TRBD2. CDR1 is SGHRS and CDR2 is YFSETQ in the germline V gene. The CDR3 loop spans 15 amino acids. J gave up 3 bases and V 4 bases, and 6 bases lay outside the gene matches. CDR3 sequence (DNA): TGCGCCAGCAGCCCTGGTGGGACTAGCGGCTACGAGCAGTACTTC. Translated, it gives CASSPGGTSGYEQYF. The whole variable domain, filled in from reference TRBV5-1 and TRBJ2-7, reads KAGVTQTPRYLIKTRGQQVTLSCSPISGHRSVSWYQQTPGQGLQFLFEYFSETQRNKGNFPGRFSGRQFSNSRSEMNVSTLELGDSALYLCASSPGGTSGYEQYFGPGTRLTVT.

This clonotype was counted ten times or more. The V and J genes are TRBV10-3 and TRBJ2-3; D is ambiguous. The CDR3 totals 12 residues. Per germline, CDR1 ENHRY and CDR2 SYGVKD. V lost 2 bases, J lost 4 bases, and 4 bases lay in between. DNA of the CDR3: TGTGCCATCAGTGAGGGGGCAGATACGCAGTATTTT. It translates to CAISEGADTQYF.

Note on this clonotype: A read error may produce the germline difference seen at one junction end. The chain uses TRBV10-2 and TRBJ2-7; D ambiguous. This CDR3 is 13 amino acids long. Germline lookup yields CDR1 WSHSY and CDR2 SAAADI. The CDR3 protein is CASSESGTYEQHF. In nucleotides, the CDR3 is TGTGCCAGCAGTGAGTCTGGAACCTACGAGCAGCACTTC.

This clonotype was seen many times. V and J are TRBV20-1 and TRBJ1-1; 7 bases are a match to TRBD1. Germline values: CDR1 DFQATT, CDR2 SNEGSKA (reference sequence). The ends lost 0 bases at V and 1 base at J; junction bases unmatched: 5. CDR3 length equals 15 residues. CDR3 sequence reads: CSARDPYRGNTEAFF. The DNA of the CDR3 is TGCAGTGCTAGAGATCCGTACAGGGGGAACACTGAAGCTTTCTTT.

This clonotype was found many times. The chain couples TRBV12-3 or TRBV12-4 to TRBJ1-2; weak D call: TRBD1 (6 bases). The V gene lost 2 bases and the J gene lost 8 bases, with 21 bases spanning the gap. The CDR3 runs 16 residues. CDR3 sequence reads: CASSLIRGASREGYTF. The CDR3 region has the DNA TGTGCCAGCAGTTTAATTCGGGGGGCGTCTCGGGAGGGCTACACCTTC.

This clonotype showed up many times. The chain uses TRBV6-6 and TRBJ2-7; 12 nucleotides match TRBD2. Unmatched junction bases numbered 3, after V lost 4 bases and J lost 5 bases. The CDR3 loop spans 14 amino acids. Germline V gene sequence: CDR1 MNHNY, CDR2 SVGAGI (reference sequence). The CDR3 region is CASSWTSGNDEQYF. The CDR3 nucleotides are TGTGCCAGCAGTTGGACTAGCGGGAACGACGAGCAGTACTTC.

The sample holds many counts of this clonotype. The CDR3 DNA follows: TGTGCCAGCAGCTCCGAGGTGAACACTGAAGCTTTCTTT. Translated: CASSSEVNTEAFF. The V call is TRBV6-6, the J call TRBJ1-1; D gene ambiguous. The CDR3 extends over 13 amino acids. V was cut by 6 bases and J by 0 bases, with 8 bases left in between. Germline V lookup: CDR1 MNHNY, CDR2 SVGAGI (reference sequence).

This clonotype was seen ten or more times. The V call is TRBV28, the J call TRBJ2-3; no reliable D call. Per the germline V gene, CDR1 is MDHEN and CDR2 is SYDVKM. This CDR3 is 15 amino acids long. The V end was cut by 5 bases, the J end by 0 bases, with 12 bases between. CDR3 loop: CASSPRGASTDTQYF. CDR3 coding DNA: TGTGCCAGCAGTCCACGAGGCGCGAGCACAGATACGCAGTATTTT.

This clonotype has a count of ten or more. The genes are TRBV20-1 and TRBJ2-7; tentatively, D is TRBD2 (6 bases). V was clipped by 1 base and J by 1 base, with 20 bases between them. The germline CDR1 and CDR2 sequences are DFQATT and SNEGSKA (reference sequence). There are 17 residues in the CDR3. In DNA form, the CDR3 reads TGCAGTGCTAGAGTCCGGCCCGTCCGTGGGGGGTCCTACGAGCAGTACTTC. As protein: CSARVRPVRGGSYEQYF.

This clonotype was counted many times. This chain connects TRBV5-5 to TRBJ1-5; TRBD1 matches at 10 bases. V was clipped by 0 bases and J by 6 bases; unmatched bases: 3. The CDR3 is 15 amino acids. CDR1 is SGHKS and CDR2 is YYEKEE in the germline V gene (reference sequence). The CDR3: CASSLEDRGSQPQHF. CDR3 nucleotide sequence: TGTGCCAGCAGCTTGGAGGACAGGGGGTCTCAGCCCCAGCATTTT.

This chain links TRBV14 with TRBJ2-4; D not certain. Trimming pared 1 base from V and 7 bases from J, leaving 8 bases between. The CDR3 spans 13 residues. CDR1 and CDR2 (germline): SGHDN, FVKESK. CDR3 bases: TGTGCCAGCAGCCAAGGGGCACCGAACATTCAGTACTTC. Residues: CASSQGAPNIQYF.

This clonotype appeared many times. This chain uses TRBV20-1 with TRBJ2-4; tentatively, D is TRBD1 (6 bases). V dropped 0 bases and J dropped 0 bases, with 15 bases sitting between them. The germline V gene encodes CDR1 DFQATT and CDR2 SNEGSKA (reference sequence). The length of the CDR3 is 17 residues. The CDR3 is CSARDLGAGLAKNIQYF. In nucleotides, the CDR3 is TGCAGTGCTAGAGATCTGGGGGCAGGGCTAGCCAAAAACATTCAGTACTTC.

This clonotype occurred many times. V usage is TRBV7-2 and J usage is TRBJ2-1; weak D call: TRBD2 (7 bases). The CDR3 has 15 residues. The germline gives CDR1 SGHTA, CDR2 FQGNSA. The germline V and J ends were trimmed by 5 bases and 3 bases, with 14 bases remaining between them. CDR3 region: CASSPQGGVYNEQFF. In nucleotides, the CDR3 is TGTGCCAGCAGCCCCCAAGGGGGGGTCTACAATGAGCAGTTCTTC. The full variable domain, rest sourced from reference TRBV7-2 and TRBJ2-1, is GAGVSQSPSNKVTEKGKDVELRCDPISGHTALYWYRQSLGQGLEFLIYFQGNSAPDKSGLPSDRFSAERTGGSVSTLTIQRTQQEDSAVYLCASSPQGGVYNEQFFGPGTRLTVL.